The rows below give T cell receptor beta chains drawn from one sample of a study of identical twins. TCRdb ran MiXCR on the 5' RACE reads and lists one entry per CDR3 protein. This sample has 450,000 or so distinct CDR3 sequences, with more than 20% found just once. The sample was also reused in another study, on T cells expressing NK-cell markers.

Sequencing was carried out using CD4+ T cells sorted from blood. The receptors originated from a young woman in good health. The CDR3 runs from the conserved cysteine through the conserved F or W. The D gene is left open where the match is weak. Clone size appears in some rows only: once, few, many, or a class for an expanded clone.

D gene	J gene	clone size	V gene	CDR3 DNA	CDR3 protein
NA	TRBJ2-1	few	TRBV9	TGTGCCAGCAGCGTAGTTACGCACAATGAGCAGTTCTTC	CASSVVTHNEQFF
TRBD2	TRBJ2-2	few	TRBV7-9	TGTGCCAGCAGCTTTGGCGGGGGGAATCGGGAGCTGTTTTTT	CASSFGGGNRELFF
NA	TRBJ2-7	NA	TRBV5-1	TGCGCCAGCAGCTTTGACTCTCACCATGGCTCCTACGAGCAGTACTTC	CASSFDSHHGSYEQYF
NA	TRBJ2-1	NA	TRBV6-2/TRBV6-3	TGTGCCAGCAGTTACCACCGCTCCTACAATGAGCAGTTCTTC	CASSYHRSYNEQFF
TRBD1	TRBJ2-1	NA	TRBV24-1	TGTGCCACCAGTGATTGGACAGGAAATGAGCAGTTCTTC	CATSDWTGNEQFF
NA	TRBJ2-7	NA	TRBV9	TGTGCCAGCGGGACCTCGGGACTCCTGTACTTC	CASGTSGLLYF
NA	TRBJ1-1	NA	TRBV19	TGTGCCAGTAAGTATGGACAGTCGAACACTGAAGCTTTCTTT	CASKYGQSNTEAFF
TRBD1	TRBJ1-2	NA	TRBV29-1	TGCAGCGCCCTACGCCCGGACAGGGGCAGTGGCTACACCTTC	CSALRPDRGSGYTF
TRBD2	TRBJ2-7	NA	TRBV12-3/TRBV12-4	TGTGCCAGCAGTTTGGGAGGGGGATTAGGACTAGCGGGTTCCTACGAGCAGTACTTC	CASSLGGGLGLAGSYEQYF
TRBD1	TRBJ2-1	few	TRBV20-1	TGCAGTGCCAGTCCAGGGGGCGCTTATTACAATGAGCAGTTCTTC	CSASPGGAYYNEQFF
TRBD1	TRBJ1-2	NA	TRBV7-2	TGTGCCAGCAGCTTAGCGGCGGGACAGGGTAATGGCTACACCTTC	CASSLAAGQGNGYTF
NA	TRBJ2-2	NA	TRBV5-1	TGCGCCAGCAGCCAGACAGAGAACACCGGGGAGCTGTTTTTT	CASSQTENTGELFF
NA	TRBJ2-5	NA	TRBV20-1	TGCAGTGCGGTCCGGGACGGCCAAGAGGCCCAGTACTTC	CSAVRDGQEAQYF
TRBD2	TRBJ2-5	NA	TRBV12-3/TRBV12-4	TGTGCCAGCAGTCCAAACCCGGGACTAGGGGAAGAGACCCAGTACTTC	CASSPNPGLGEETQYF